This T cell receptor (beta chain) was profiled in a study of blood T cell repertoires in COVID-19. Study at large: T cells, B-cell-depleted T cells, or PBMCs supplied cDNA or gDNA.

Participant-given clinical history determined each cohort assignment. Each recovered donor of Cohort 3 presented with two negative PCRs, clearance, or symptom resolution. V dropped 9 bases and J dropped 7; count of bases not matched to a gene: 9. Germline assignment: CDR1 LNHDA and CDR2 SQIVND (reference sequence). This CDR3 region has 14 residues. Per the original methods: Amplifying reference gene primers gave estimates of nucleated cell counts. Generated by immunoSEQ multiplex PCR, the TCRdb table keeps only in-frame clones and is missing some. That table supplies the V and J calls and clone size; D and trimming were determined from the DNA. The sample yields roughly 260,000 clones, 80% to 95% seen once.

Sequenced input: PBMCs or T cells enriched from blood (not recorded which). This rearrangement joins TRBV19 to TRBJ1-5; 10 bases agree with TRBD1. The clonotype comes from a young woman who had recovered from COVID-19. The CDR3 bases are TGTGCCAGCTCCCGGGACAGGGGTGGGCAGCCCCAGCATTTT. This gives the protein CASSRDRGGQPQHF.